These 15 T cell receptor beta chains came from one sample sequenced in a study of blood T cell repertoires in COVID-19. Sequencing was performed with immunoSEQ multiplex PCR; in TCRdb, only in-frame clones are kept and a portion is missing. Among approximately 150,000 clones listed, about 89% were seen once. The sample was peripheral blood. These receptor sequences come from an elderly man with acute or convalescent COVID-19.

CDR3 residues: CASSSWGQPNEKLFF. CDR3 nucleotides: TGTGCCAGCAGCTCATGGGGACAGCCTAATGAAAAACTGTTTTTT. The chain carries TRBV7-9 and TRBJ1-4; 7 positions agree with TRBD1. From germline, CDR1 is SEHNR and CDR2 FQNEAQ (reference sequence). This CDR3 spans 15 amino acids. J gave up 3 bases and V 4 bases, and 5 bases lay outside the gene matches.

V is TRBV2 and J is TRBJ1-4, with TRBD1 matching over 7 bases. This CDR3 is built from 12 residues. Germline V lookup: CDR1 SNHLY, CDR2 FYNNEI. V shed 4 bases and J 13 bases; nucleotides not matched to a gene: 6. CDR3 in DNA: TGTGCCAGCAGTGGACAGGGTCGATTACTGTTTTTT. Translated: CASSGQGRLLFF.

Worth noting for this clone: Different DNA sequences within this sample yield the same CDR3. The chain links TRBV6-5 to TRBJ1-5, with 7 bases aligning to TRBD1. Losses at the gene ends were 3 bases for V and 5 bases for J; bases not matched to a gene: 1. Germline CDR1 is MNHEY and CDR2 is SVGAGI. The CDR3 length is 13 residues. The CDR3 protein is CASSYDRDQPQHF. As DNA, the CDR3 is TGTGCCAGCAGTTATGACAGGGATCAGCCCCAGCATTTT.

This rearrangement joins TRBV6-4 to TRBJ2-3, with TRBD2 as a possible D gene (6 bases). The CDR3 length is 14 residues. Trimming took off 6 bases at V and 1 base at J, with 11 bases between the two ends. Germline-derived CDR1 and CDR2 are MRHNA and SNTAGT. The CDR3 region has the DNA TGTGCCAGCAGATTGACGGGGGGCACAGATACGCAGTATTTT. This encodes CASRLTGGTDTQYF.

This rearrangement joins TRBV4-2 to TRBJ2-7; D is unresolved. CDR3 length: 15 amino acids. Germline lookup yields CDR1 LGHNA and CDR2 YNFKEQ. Trimming pared 0 bases from V and 5 bases from J, leaving 14 bases between. The CDR3 loop is CASSQEHAYLNEQYF. Here the CDR3 DNA reads TGTGCCAGCAGCCAAGAACACGCTTACCTTAACGAGCAGTACTTC.

V is TRBV6-5 and J is TRBJ2-7; TRBD2 is a possible D gene (6 bases). The germline V gene encodes CDR1 MNHEY and CDR2 SVGAGI. CDR3 length: 15 amino acids. The V end lost 5 bases, the J end lost 0 bases, and 14 bases lay between the germline ends. The CDR3 is CASSPGGADSYEQYF. Written as DNA, the CDR3 is TGTGCCAGCAGTCCTGGCGGGGCAGACTCCTACGAGCAGTACTTC.

The chain employs TRBV5-1 and TRBJ2-1; tentatively, D is TRBD2 (5 bases). V was cut by 4 bases and J by 7 bases, with 9 bases left in between. Germline V gives CDR1 SGHRS, CDR2 YFSETQ. The CDR3 covers 12 residues. For the CDR3, the DNA is TGCGCCAGCAGCCAGGACTCAAATGAGCAGTTCTTC. This sequence encodes CASSQDSNEQFF.

This chain joins TRBV7-9 and TRBJ1-1, with 7 bases matching TRBD1. The V segment lost 7 bases and the J segment 2 bases; nucleotides outside the gene matches: 10. Germline CDR1 is SEHNR and CDR2 is FQNEAQ (reference sequence). The CDR3 is 15 amino acids. CDR3 residues: CASNGDRSINTEAFF. The DNA of the CDR3 is TGTGCCAGCAACGGGGACAGAAGTATTAACACTGAAGCTTTCTTT.

This chain uses TRBV3-1 (or the pseudogene TRBV3-2) with TRBJ2-7, with 8 bases identical to TRBD2. The CDR3 runs 17 residues. Trimming removed 4 bases from V and 2 bases from J; junction bases left unmatched: 13. CDR1 is LGHDT and CDR2 is YNNKEL in the germline V gene (reference sequence). The DNA of the CDR3 is TGTGCCAGCAGCCTTGGAATGGGCGAGCGGGGGACCTACGAGCAGTACTTC. Protein sequence: CASSLGMGERGTYEQYF.

Only a few counts were recorded for this clone. This chain uses TRBV5-6 with TRBJ2-1; a weak D match, TRBD2 (5 bases). This CDR3 has 16 residues. Germline V lookup: CDR1 SGHDT, CDR2 YYEEEE. With 6 bases removed from V and 7 bases from J, the gap between germline ends came to 23 bases. CDR3 region: CASTHNQLVRRNEQFF. CDR3 in DNA: TGTGCCAGCACCCACAATCAACTAGTAAGGCGAAATGAGCAGTTCTTC.

The chain carries TRBV18 and TRBJ1-2; 7 positions agree with TRBD1. The CDR3 runs 16 residues. The trim removed 6 bases at V and 6 bases at J, leaving 16 bases unmatched. Germline CDR1 KGHSH, CDR2 LQKENI. CDR3 amino acids: CASSNPAYRGEDGYTF. In DNA, the CDR3 is TGTGCCAGCTCCAATCCTGCGTACAGGGGAGAGGATGGCTACACCTTC.

V is TRBV5-5 and J is TRBJ2-7; D uncertain. There are 10 residues in the CDR3. Trimming shortened V by 5 bases and J by 4 bases, and 4 bases separated the two germline ends. Germline V gene sequence: CDR1 SGHKS, CDR2 YYEKEE (reference sequence). CDR3 bases: TGTGCCAGCAGTCCTTACGAGCAGTACTTC. Its translation: CASSPYEQYF.

The genes are TRBV7-2 and TRBJ1-6, with D unresolved. The CDR3 is made up of 15 amino acids. Per the germline V gene, CDR1 is SGHTA and CDR2 is FQGNSA. Between the trimmed V and J ends, which lost 6 bases and 10 bases, there was a span of 19 bases. The CDR3 sequence is CASRTGGPPNSPLHF. The CDR3 bases are TGTGCCAGCAGAACCGGCGGGCCTCCAAACTCACCCCTCCACTTT.

The chain has TRBV5-1 and TRBJ1-4, with a weak D call TRBD1 (5 bases). This CDR3 is built from 15 residues. Per the germline V gene, CDR1 is SGHRS and CDR2 is YFSETQ. V was trimmed by 1 base and J by 7 bases, leaving 14 bases between them. The CDR3 sequence: CASSLQSGGGEKLFF. Written as DNA, the CDR3 is TGCGCCAGCAGCTTGCAGTCCGGGGGTGGTGAAAAACTGTTTTTT.

Only one count was recorded for this clone. The chain recombines TRBV25-1 with TRBJ2-2, with D unresolved. V lost 2 bases, J lost 10 bases, and 14 bases lay in between. CDR1 and CDR2 (germline): MGHDK, SYGVNS. CDR3 length equals 14 residues. Here the CDR3 DNA reads TGTGCCAGCAGTGAACTGACACAGCCTCCGGAGCTGTTTTTT. Translated: CASSELTQPPELFF.